These T cell receptor beta chains were read from a single sample in a study of blood T cells in healthy people across ages. TCRdb itself ran the 5' RACE reads through MiXCR, one entry per CDR3 protein. The table lists 1,300,000 or so distinct CDR3 sequences, 55% to 75% of them singletons, with 6.5% to 8% in the top ten. Sequencing used blood. The source is a man aged 18 to 30 in good health. Both conserved end residues are part of each CDR3. Each record gives: clone size, V gene, J gene, D gene, CDR3 DNA, CDR3 protein. D genes are given only for firm matches. Not every row has a clone size; where given, it reads once, few, many or a size class.

abundance: few
v_gene: TRBV3-1
j_gene: TRBJ2-3
d_gene: TRBD2
CDR3nt: TGTGCCAGCAGCCAAGATCTACCCGGACTAGCGGATGGGACAGATACGCAGTATTTT
CDR3aa: CASSQDLPGLADGTDTQYF

abundance: NA
v_gene: TRBV7-9
j_gene: TRBJ1-2
d_gene: NA
CDR3nt: TGTGCCAGCAGACCTGAAGGGGGTAACTATGGCTACACCTTC
CDR3aa: CASRPEGGNYGYTF

abundance: few
v_gene: TRBV4-1
j_gene: TRBJ2-7
d_gene: TRBD1
CDR3nt: TGCGCCAGCAGCCAAAGACAGGGGCCCCCCTACGAGCAGTACTTC
CDR3aa: CASSQRQGPPYEQYF

abundance: few
v_gene: TRBV7-2
j_gene: TRBJ2-7
d_gene: NA
CDR3nt: TGTGCCAGCAGCTTGTTTAGGGGTGAGCAGTACTTC
CDR3aa: CASSLFRGEQYF

abundance: NA
v_gene: TRBV7-8
j_gene: TRBJ2-3
d_gene: NA
CDR3nt: TGTGCCAGCAGCTTAGCTCTGGGATTCACAGATACGCAGTATTTT
CDR3aa: CASSLALGFTDTQYF

abundance: NA
v_gene: TRBV4-3
j_gene: TRBJ2-3
d_gene: NA
CDR3nt: TGCGCCAGCAGCCAGCCGACAGTCCGGACAGATACGCAGTATTTT
CDR3aa: CASSQPTVRTDTQYF

abundance: NA
v_gene: TRBV10-3
j_gene: TRBJ1-6
d_gene: NA
CDR3nt: TGTGCCATCGGCGACATCCTAAATTCCCCCCTCCACTTT
CDR3aa: CAIGDILNSPLHF

abundance: NA
v_gene: TRBV12-3/TRBV12-4
j_gene: TRBJ2-3
d_gene: NA
CDR3nt: TGTGCCAGCAGTTTCTGGCGACAACCCATCCCGCAGTATTTT
CDR3aa: CASSFWRQPIPQYF

abundance: NA
v_gene: TRBV6-1
j_gene: TRBJ2-7
d_gene: NA
CDR3nt: TGTGCCAGCAGTGAAATGCTGACCGCAACCTACGAGCAGTACTTC
CDR3aa: CASSEMLTATYEQYF

abundance: NA
v_gene: TRBV6-5
j_gene: TRBJ2-7
d_gene: TRBD1
CDR3nt: TGTGCCAGCAGTTCGACAGGGGGGAACGAGCAGTACTTC
CDR3aa: CASSSTGGNEQYF

abundance: many
v_gene: TRBV6-1
j_gene: TRBJ1-2
d_gene: NA
CDR3nt: TGTGCCAGCAGTGCCACCCCGGTGGCCCCAGCGAGCTATGGCTACACCTTC
CDR3aa: CASSATPVAPASYGYTF

abundance: NA
v_gene: TRBV11-2
j_gene: TRBJ1-2
d_gene: NA
CDR3nt: TGTGCCAGCAGCCCCAACTGGGAACTAAACTATGGCTACACCTTC
CDR3aa: CASSPNWELNYGYTF

abundance: NA
v_gene: TRBV5-1
j_gene: TRBJ2-7
d_gene: TRBD2
CDR3nt: TGCGCCAGCAGCTTGGTTGTTGCTCTAGCGGGCTACGAGCAGTACTTC
CDR3aa: CASSLVVALAGYEQYF

abundance: NA
v_gene: TRBV4-1
j_gene: TRBJ2-3
d_gene: TRBD2
CDR3nt: TGCGCCAGCAGCCAAGTTCCTAGCGGGGGGGCAGATACGCAGTATTTT
CDR3aa: CASSQVPSGGADTQYF

abundance: NA
v_gene: TRBV27
j_gene: TRBJ2-4
d_gene: TRBD1
CDR3nt: TGTGCCAGCAGTCTAGCAGGGACAGGTGATTTTAGGGGAAACATTCAGTACTTC
CDR3aa: CASSLAGTGDFRGNIQYF

abundance: NA
v_gene: TRBV10-1
j_gene: TRBJ2-7
d_gene: NA
CDR3nt: TGCGCCGGCCAACGGACGGCCAACTACGAGCAGTACTTC
CDR3aa: CAGQRTANYEQYF

abundance: few
v_gene: TRBV29-1
j_gene: TRBJ2-1
d_gene: TRBD2
CDR3nt: TGCAGCGTTGGGACTAGCGGTCTCAATGAGCAGTTCTTC
CDR3aa: CSVGTSGLNEQFF

abundance: NA
v_gene: TRBV4-1
j_gene: TRBJ2-1
d_gene: TRBD2
CDR3nt: TGCGCCAGCAGCCGTGGACTAGCGGGAGGGCCGAGTAGGCGTGAGCAGTTCTTC
CDR3aa: CASSRGLAGGPSRREQFF

abundance: NA
v_gene: TRBV20-1
j_gene: TRBJ2-7
d_gene: NA
CDR3nt: TGCAGTGCTAGGCTAGCCGACAGTACCTACGAGCAGTACTTC
CDR3aa: CSARLADSTYEQYF

abundance: NA
v_gene: TRBV5-1
j_gene: TRBJ2-1
d_gene: TRBD2
CDR3nt: TGCGCCAGCAGCGGACCGGGACTAGCGGGAGGGGGAGCCTACAATGAGCAGTTCTTC
CDR3aa: CASSGPGLAGGGAYNEQFF

abundance: once
v_gene: TRBV4-1
j_gene: TRBJ2-7
d_gene: NA
CDR3nt: TGCGCCAGCAGCCAAGAAGGGCTAGGGTCCCTATGCGAGCAGTACTTC
CDR3aa: CASSQEGLGSLCEQYF

abundance: few
v_gene: TRBV6-5
j_gene: TRBJ2-3
d_gene: NA
CDR3nt: TGTGCCAGCAGTTACTCGAGCAGGGCGTTGGATACGCAGTATTTT
CDR3aa: CASSYSSRALDTQYF

abundance: once
v_gene: TRBV6-8
j_gene: TRBJ2-7
d_gene: NA
CDR3nt: TGTGCCAGCAGTTACTCGAGTTCGTGGGGGGATTACGAGCAGTACTTC
CDR3aa: CASSYSSSWGDYEQYF

abundance: NA
v_gene: TRBV27
j_gene: TRBJ2-1
d_gene: TRBD2
CDR3nt: TGTGCCAGCAGTTTATCAGCGGGGGGTTTCGGTGAGCAGTTCTTC
CDR3aa: CASSLSAGGFGEQFF